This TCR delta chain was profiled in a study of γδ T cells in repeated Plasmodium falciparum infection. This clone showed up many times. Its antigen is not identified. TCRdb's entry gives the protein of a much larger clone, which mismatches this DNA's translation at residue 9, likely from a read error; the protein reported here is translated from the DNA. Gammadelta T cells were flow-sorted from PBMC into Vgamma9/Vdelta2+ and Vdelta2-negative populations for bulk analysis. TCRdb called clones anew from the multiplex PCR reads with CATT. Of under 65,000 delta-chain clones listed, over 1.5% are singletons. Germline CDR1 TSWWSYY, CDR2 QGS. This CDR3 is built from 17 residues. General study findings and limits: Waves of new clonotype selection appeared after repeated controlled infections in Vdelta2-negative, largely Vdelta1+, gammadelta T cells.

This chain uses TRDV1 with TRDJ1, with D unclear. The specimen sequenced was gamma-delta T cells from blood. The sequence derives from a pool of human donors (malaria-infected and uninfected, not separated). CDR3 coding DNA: TGTGCTCTTGGGGAAGTTACCGTACCGGTTTTCACCGATAAAGTCATCTTT. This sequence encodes CALGEVTVPVFTDKVIF.